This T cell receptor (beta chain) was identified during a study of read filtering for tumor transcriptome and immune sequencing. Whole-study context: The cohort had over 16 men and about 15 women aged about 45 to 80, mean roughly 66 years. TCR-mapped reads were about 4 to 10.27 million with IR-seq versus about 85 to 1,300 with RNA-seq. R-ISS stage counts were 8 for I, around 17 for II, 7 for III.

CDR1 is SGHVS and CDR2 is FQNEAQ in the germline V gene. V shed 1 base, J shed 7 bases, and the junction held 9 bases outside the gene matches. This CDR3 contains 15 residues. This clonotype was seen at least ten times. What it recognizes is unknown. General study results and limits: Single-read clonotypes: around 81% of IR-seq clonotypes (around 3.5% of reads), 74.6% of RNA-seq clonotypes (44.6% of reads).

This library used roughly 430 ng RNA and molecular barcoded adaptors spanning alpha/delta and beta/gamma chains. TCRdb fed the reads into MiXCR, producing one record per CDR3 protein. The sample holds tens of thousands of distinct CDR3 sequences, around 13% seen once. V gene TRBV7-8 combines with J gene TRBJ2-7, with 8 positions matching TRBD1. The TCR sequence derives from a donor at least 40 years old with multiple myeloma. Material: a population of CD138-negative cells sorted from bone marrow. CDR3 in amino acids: CASSLEFQGANEQYF. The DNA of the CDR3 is TGTGCCAGCAGCTTAGAGTTCCAGGGGGCTAATGAGCAGTACTTC.